This TCR beta chain was recovered during a study of resident and recirculating memory T cells in vitiligo (dated by TCRdb to 2016 to 2019). Regarding the study in general: For TCR beta sequencing, epidermis was obtained by shave biopsy from two lesional and two nonlesional sites, and PBMCs were also collected, from each of 3 stable vitiligo patients. Without any cell sorting, samples were homogenized immediately before genomic DNA was extracted using the Qiagen DNeasy Blood & Tissue Kit. The human TCR beta sequencing tested whether specific clones in lesional vitiligo skin differed from clones in nonlesional skin and blood. Broader findings and caveats from the paper: By overlap and correlation analysis, no significant repertoire overlap was shown between biopsies, even within a single patient, except for each lesion compared with itself. Clonality was not the same from one vitiligo lesion to another, and no unique dominant TCR clone turned up. Mechanistic studies in the future are needed to assess how much the detected T cell clones and the human Trm pools versus Tcm pools each contribute. TCR sequences were not conserved across biopsy sites or patients, suggesting that different T cell clones infiltrate different lesions, described as private specificity.

Notes on this clone: The antigen it recognizes is unknown. The input lacks base qualities; no much larger clone sits a single base away.

The CDR3, cysteine through phenylalanine, is 13 amino acids long. Only CDR3 DNA remains: 39 bases, in frame from the first base. V sheds 6 bases and J sheds 7 bases, leaving 15 bases between their ends. CDR1 and CDR2 (MNHEY, SMNVEV) derive from the germline V gene (reference sequence). Vitiligo was considered stable when no change in lesions had been observed over the previous 6 months. To qualify as stable, patients additionally needed to show no confetti depigmentation, which is a clinical sign of active vitiligo. Any patient who had received treatment in the previous three months was excluded. PBMCs were isolated from heparinized blood by Ficoll density gradient centrifugation and were subsequently flash-frozen. TCR beta chains were amplified from genomic DNA using the immunoSEQ hsTCRB kit. Sequencing of TCR beta libraries was performed on an Illumina MiSeq instrument by the immunoSEQ service. The authors processed their data as follows. The immunoSEQ Analyzer was used to analyze the repertoire data. TCRdb limited this immuneACCESS table to in-frame rearrangements with V and J called. A share of clones is missing; checked studies link under half to unresolved V genes, and the rest is unexplained. That table gives V, J and clone size, and the DNA gave D and trimming. The sample table shows 40,000 to 50,000 clones, and about nine tenths are seen once. The ten top clones hold about 4.5% of the sample.

The rearrangement joined TRBV27 to TRBJ2-5; the best D guess is TRBD1, with 6 bases matching. The sample taken for sequencing was blood. The source is a male donor with vitiligo. The CDR3 region: CASSIYRDGTQYF. The sequenced DNA is TGTGCCAGCAGCATTTACAGGGATGGGACCCAGTACTTC.